These 18 T cell receptor beta chains were all obtained from the same sample, sequenced in a study of blood T cell repertoires in COVID-19. Generated by immunoSEQ multiplex PCR, the TCRdb table keeps only in-frame clones and is missing some. The sample carries around 160,000 clones, approximately 80% recorded once. The sequenced sample consisted of peripheral blood. These receptors came from a man aged 60 to 69 with active or convalescent COVID-19.

This chain joins TRBV4-2 and TRBJ1-6; 8 bases are shared with TRBD1. Germline trimming cut 1 base from V and 6 bases from J; bases unmatched to any gene: 5. Germline V gene sequence: CDR1 LGHNA, CDR2 YNFKEQ. This CDR3 contains 16 residues. The CDR3 loop reads CASSQVGGQANSPLHF. CDR3 sequence (DNA): TGTGCCAGCAGCCAAGTCGGGGGACAGGCTAATTCACCCCTCCACTTT.

This chain joins TRBV18 and TRBJ1-4; D might be TRBD1 (5 bases). CDR3 length equals 15 residues. The V end lost 5 bases, the J end lost 4 bases, and 14 bases lay between the germline ends. Germline CDR1 is KGHSH and CDR2 is LQKENI. The CDR3 protein is CASSGGTTGNEKLFF. The CDR3 DNA is TGTGCCAGCTCAGGAGGGACCACCGGTAATGAAAAACTGTTTTTT.

The CDR3 loop is CAWRGGSSYNEQFF. CDR3 nucleotides: TGTGCCTGGAGAGGAGGGAGCTCCTACAATGAGCAGTTCTTC. The chain combines TRBV30 with TRBJ2-1; TRBD2 might be the D (6 bases). Per the germline V gene, CDR1 is GTSNPN and CDR2 is SVGIG (reference sequence). Deletions cut 3 bases from V and 0 bases from J, with 9 bases between. This CDR3 comprises 14 residues.

The rearrangement links TRBV3-1 (or the pseudogene TRBV3-2) to TRBJ2-1, with D possibly being TRBD2 (5 bases). The CDR3 is made up of 16 amino acids. The V end was cut by 3 bases, the J end by 7 bases, with 19 bases between. CDR1 is LGHDT and CDR2 is YNNKEL in the germline V gene (reference sequence). The CDR3 region has the DNA TGTGCCAGCAGCCAGGCCCCTGACGGGATTGGAAATGAGCAGTTCTTC. Its protein product is CASSQAPDGIGNEQFF.

The gene calls are TRBV28 and TRBJ2-7; 10 bases are a match to TRBD1. CDR1 is MDHEN and CDR2 is SYDVKM in the germline V gene. The CDR3 loop spans 16 amino acids. J lost 4 bases, V lost 7 bases, and 13 bases had no gene match. Here the CDR3 reads CASTARTGGMAYEQYF. The CDR3 nucleotides read TGTGCCAGCACCGCCCGGACAGGGGGTATGGCGTACGAGCAGTACTTC. The complete variable domain, with remaining parts taken from reference TRBV28 and TRBJ2-7, reads DVKVTQSSRYLVKRTGEKVFLECVQDMDHENMFWYRQDPGLGLRLIYFSYDVKMKEKGDIPEGYSVSREKKERFSLILESASTNQTSMYLCASTARTGGMAYEQYFGPGTRLTVT.

This clone was recorded once. This chain connects TRBV11-1 to TRBJ2-1, with 8 bases aligning to TRBD2. The CDR3 sequence is 16 residues long. Germline V CDR1 and CDR2: SGHAT, FQDESV (reference sequence). V shed 0 bases, J shed 9 bases, and the junction held 10 bases outside the gene matches. The CDR3 region has the DNA TGTGCCAGCAGCTTAGCTAGCGGGAACCTACTCCGTGAGCAGTTCTTC. As protein: CASSLASGNLLREQFF.

The CDR3 protein is CASSTGTGGSETQYF. For the CDR3, the DNA is TGTGCCAGCAGCACCGGGACAGGGGGCAGTGAGACCCAGTACTTC. The chain employs TRBV7-6 and TRBJ2-5, with 12 nucleotides matching TRBD1. After removal of 5 bases from V and 5 bases from J, the junction contained 6 bases not matched to a gene. The V gene's germline CDR1 is SGHVS and CDR2 FNYEAQ. The CDR3 consists of 15 residues.

The rearrangement links TRBV5-6 to TRBJ1-1; 9 positions agree with TRBD1. This CDR3 is 14 amino acids long. Germline values: CDR1 SGHDT, CDR2 YYEEEE. V lost 0 bases to trimming and J lost 4 bases; unmatched junction nucleotides: 1. As DNA, the CDR3 is TGTGCCAGCAGCTTGGGACAGGGGGTCACTGAAGCTTTCTTT. Protein product: CASSLGQGVTEAFF.

This chain joins TRBV5-6 and TRBJ1-2, with 7 bases lining up with TRBD1. With 2 bases clipped from V and 3 bases from J, the junction kept 10 bases outside the gene matches. Germline CDR1 SGHDT, CDR2 YYEEEE. The CDR3 totals 16 residues. CDR3 residues: CASSFRTGVEYYGYTF. The CDR3 DNA reads as TGTGCCAGCAGCTTCCGGACAGGCGTTGAATACTATGGCTACACCTTC.

The gene calls are TRBV28 and TRBJ1-1; 7 nucleotides match TRBD1. Germline CDR1 and CDR2: MDHEN and SYDVKM. The CDR3 sequence is 12 residues long. J lost 8 bases, V lost 7 bases, and 7 bases had no gene match. The CDR3 DNA sequence: TGTGCCAGCACGGGGACAGTTCAAGAAGCTTTCTTT. Translating gives CASTGTVQEAFF.

The chain is built from TRBV29-1 and TRBJ2-5, with 8 bases lining up with TRBD2. V dropped 4 bases and J dropped 5; count of bases not matched to a gene: 6. The V gene's germline CDR1 is SQVTM and CDR2 ANQGSEA. The CDR3 length is 13 residues. The CDR3: CSVVASGRETQYF. As DNA, the CDR3 is TGCAGCGTTGTGGCTAGCGGGCGGGAGACCCAGTACTTC.

This chain joins TRBV6-5 and TRBJ2-1; TRBD1 matches at 7 bases. CDR3 length: 13 residues. Trimming cost V 6 bases and J 10 bases; bases outside gene matches: 9. Germline-derived CDR1 and CDR2 are MNHEY and SVGAGI. This CDR3 is CASRDTGDREQFF. The CDR3 region has the DNA TGTGCCAGCAGAGATACAGGGGATCGCGAGCAGTTCTTC.

Written as DNA, the CDR3 is TGTGCCAGCAGCGCAACCGGATCCACGGGACTAGAGAAGCAGTTCTTC. It translates to CASSATGSTGLEKQFF. The rearrangement joins TRBV9 to TRBJ2-1, with TRBD2 matching over 8 bases. The length of the CDR3 is 16 residues. V was clipped by 3 bases and J by 11 bases; unmatched bases: 16. Germline CDR1 reads SGDLS; CDR2 reads YYNGEE.

The V call is TRBV28, the J call TRBJ2-5; 12 positions agree with TRBD2. Germline CDR1 reads MDHEN; CDR2 reads SYDVKM. The CDR3 is 15 amino acids. V lost 5 bases and J lost 1; bases outside the gene matches: 2. The CDR3 region has the DNA TGTGCCAGCAGTCCGACTAGCGGGGGCCAAGAGACCCAGTACTTC. Translated: CASSPTSGGQETQYF.

The chain combines TRBV11-2 with TRBJ2-1; 11 bases line up with TRBD2. This CDR3 has 19 residues. The trim removed 4 bases at V and 7 bases at J, leaving 18 bases unmatched. Per the germline V gene, CDR1 is SGHAT and CDR2 is FQNNGV. The CDR3 loop is CASSSLGQGGLAGGNEQFF. The CDR3 region has the DNA TGTGCCAGCAGCTCCCTCGGACAGGGAGGGCTAGCGGGAGGAAATGAGCAGTTCTTC.

This clone came up a few times. The V call is TRBV28, the J call TRBJ1-2, with TRBD1 matching 7 bases. The CDR3 is 14 amino acids. Germline loops: CDR1 MDHEN, CDR2 SYDVKM. V gave up 8 bases and J gave up 0 bases; unmatched junction bases: 6. The CDR3 loop reads CASSIGQANYGYTF. For the CDR3, the DNA is TGTGCCAGCTCAATTGGACAGGCTAACTATGGCTACACCTTC.

V is TRBV11-1 and J is TRBJ2-2; 9 positions agree with TRBD1. The CDR3 runs to 14 residues. Trimming at V came to 3 bases and at J to 4 bases, leaving 0 bases not matched to a gene. Germline CDR1 and CDR2: SGHAT and FQDESV (reference sequence). CDR3 coding DNA: TGTGCCAGCAGCTTGGGACAGGGCACCGGGGAGCTGTTTTTT. Amino acid sequence: CASSLGQGTGELFF.

This CDR3 is CASSNQAGGTDTQYF. The DNA of the CDR3 is TGTGCCAGCAGCAACCAAGCGGGAGGCACAGATACGCAGTATTTT. V usage is TRBV3-1 (or the pseudogene TRBV3-2) and J usage is TRBJ2-3, with 8 positions matching TRBD2. Germline lookup yields CDR1 LGHDT and CDR2 YNNKEL (reference sequence). With V trimmed by 5 bases and J by 1 base, 5 bases remained unmatched. This CDR3 is 15 amino acids long.